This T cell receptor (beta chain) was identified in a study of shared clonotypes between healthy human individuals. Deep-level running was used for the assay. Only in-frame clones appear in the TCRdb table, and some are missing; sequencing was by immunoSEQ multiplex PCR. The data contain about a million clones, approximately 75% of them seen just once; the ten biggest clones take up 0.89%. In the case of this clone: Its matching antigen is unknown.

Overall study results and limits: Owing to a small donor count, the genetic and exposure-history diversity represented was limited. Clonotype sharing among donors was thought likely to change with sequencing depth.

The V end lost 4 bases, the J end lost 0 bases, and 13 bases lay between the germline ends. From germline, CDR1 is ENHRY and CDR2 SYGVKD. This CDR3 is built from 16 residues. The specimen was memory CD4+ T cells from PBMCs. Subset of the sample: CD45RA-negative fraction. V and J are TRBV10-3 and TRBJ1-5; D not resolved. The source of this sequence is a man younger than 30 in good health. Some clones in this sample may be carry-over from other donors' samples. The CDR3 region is CAISGMEIPSNQPQHF. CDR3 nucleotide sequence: TGTGCCATCAGTGGTATGGAGATCCCTAGCAATCAGCCCCAGCATTTT.